Listed below are T cell receptor beta chains from one sample, sequenced in a study of blood T cells in healthy people across ages. TCRdb independently ran MiXCR on the 5' RACE reads; one entry per CDR3 protein. The repertoire holds almost 1 million distinct CDR3 sequences, with just over 50% as singletons. The sample was blood. These receptors all stem from a woman aged 55 to 70 in good health. The conserved cysteine and the conserved F or W are not part of the CDR3 here. The order of the fields is CDR3 protein, J gene, V gene.

SVKSGLAGNEQY TRBJ2-7 TRBV29-1
ASSSQGAAIDTQY TRBJ2-3 TRBV7-2
ASRRLEKSGIGDTQY TRBJ2-3 TRBV6-2/TRBV6-3
ASRPGLAGFLFTDTQY TRBJ2-3 TRBV6-2/TRBV6-3
ASSFWDGEEQY TRBJ2-4 TRBV7-2
ASGTSMTPRDTQY TRBJ2-3 TRBV7-2
ASSRTGRNTGELF TRBJ2-2 TRBV4-2
ASSQDLGPKEQF TRBJ2-1 TRBV4-1
ASSVGGDRYNEQF TRBJ2-1 TRBV9
ASSSNGSPGGGYT TRBJ1-2 TRBV7-2
ASSLEGTANIQY TRBJ2-4 TRBV7-3
ASSPTPSGEQY TRBJ2-7 TRBV4-1
SAREGLAGFNEQF TRBJ2-1 TRBV20-1
ASSRAGTPYEQY TRBJ2-7 TRBV12-3/TRBV12-4
ASSFGRDRNTQY TRBJ2-3 TRBV7-2
SVIPGLAILSYNEQY TRBJ2-7 TRBV29-1
ASSQTITSASYEQY TRBJ2-7 TRBV3-1
ASSRLSSDEQF TRBJ2-1 TRBV18
SALRGTGGNEQY TRBJ2-7 TRBV29-1
ASSLPGLAGDVIQY TRBJ2-4 TRBV11-1
ASSLAGFSNQPQH TRBJ1-5 TRBV5-5
SVEEGLRANVLT TRBJ2-6 TRBV29-1
SVESFAYNEQF TRBJ2-1 TRBV29-1
ASSHQGRGHEQY TRBJ2-7 TRBV7-2
SARDPQSTGSSYNEQF TRBJ2-1 TRBV20-1
SVAVSGTGARGYT TRBJ1-2 TRBV29-1
ASSLGGVGYGYT TRBJ1-2 TRBV28
SARDPTSGRETLY TRBJ2-7 TRBV20-1
ASSVRDQPQH TRBJ1-5 TRBV9